This is a list of T cell receptor beta chains from one sample in a study of T cells in Graves' hyperthyroidism and ophthalmopathy. TCRdb fed the multiplex PCR reads into MiXCR, producing one record per CDR3 protein. The repertoire holds 500,000 to 600,000 distinct CDR3 sequences, with roughly 45% as singletons. The sequenced material came from peripheral blood or thyroid tissue (not recorded which). These TCRs come from an adult woman with Graves' disease, either hyperthyroidism or ophthalmopathy (not recorded which). CDR3s include the opening cysteine and the closing phenylalanine or tryptophan. D genes are given only for firm matches. Expanded clones get a size class; other rows say once, few or many, or leave the size out.

d_gene	abundance	len	v_gene	j_gene	CDR3aa	CDR3nt
TRBD1	few	16	TRBV7-8	TRBJ1-5	CASSLWGTGGGQPQHF	TGTGCCAGCAGCTTATGGGGGACAGGGGGCGGTCAGCCCCAGCATTTT
TRBD2	-	17	TRBV7-9	TRBJ2-5	CASSPSLAGGPQETQYF	TGTGCCAGCAGCCCCTCACTAGCGGGAGGTCCCCAAGAGACCCAGTACTTC
TRBD1	many	13	TRBV10-2	TRBJ1-6	CASGTGWDSPLHF	TGCGCCAGCGGGACAGGGTGGGATTCACCCCTCCACTTT
TRBD1	-	14	TRBV7-3	TRBJ1-2	CASSLTPGGTGYTF	TGTGCCAGCAGCTTAACTCCAGGGGGGACGGGCTACACCTTC
TRBD1	-	16	TRBV7-9	TRBJ1-2	CASSLRGGQSNYGYTF	TGTGCCAGCAGCTTAAGGGGGGGACAGTCTAACTATGGCTACACCTTC
-	many	14	TRBV12-3/TRBV12-4	TRBJ1-2	CASSPAGQPYGYTF	TGTGCCAGCAGCCCCGCGGGGCAGCCCTATGGCTACACCTTC
-	-	14	TRBV25-1	TRBJ2-7	CASSLWEGVGEQYF	TGTGCCAGCAGCCTATGGGAAGGGGTAGGTGAGCAGTACTTC
TRBD2	-	15	TRBV20-1	TRBJ2-7	CSASKVGGGPYEQYF	TGCAGTGCTAGCAAGGTCGGGGGGGGGCCCTACGAGCAGTACTTC
-	few	15	TRBV7-8	TRBJ1-5	CASSEWAGSNQPQHF	TGTGCCAGCAGTGAATGGGCAGGTAGCAATCAGCCCCAGCATTTT
-	-	11	TRBV27	TRBJ1-1	CASRRGGSTFF	TGTGCCAGCCGCCGCGGGGGATCCACTTTCTTT
TRBD1	-	14	TRBV5-1	TRBJ1-4	CASTLGTADEKLFF	TGCGCCAGCACCCTGGGGACAGCCGATGAAAAACTGTTTTTT
-	-	12	TRBV20-1	TRBJ1-2	CSARITGRGYTF	TGCAGTGCTAGGATAACAGGGAGGGGCTACACCTTC
TRBD1	once	15	TRBV15	TRBJ2-5	CATSRDGQGKETQYF	TGTGCCACCAGCAGAGACGGACAGGGAAAAGAGACCCAGTACTTC
-	many	15	TRBV7-9	TRBJ2-7	CASSLAPQGRGEQYF	TGTGCCAGCAGCTTAGCCCCCCAGGGAAGGGGCGAGCAGTACTTC
-	once	16	TRBV29-1	TRBJ2-7	CSVEGAGPTPPAEQYF	TGCAGCGTTGAAGGGGCGGGGCCCACCCCTCCAGCCGAGCAGTACTTC
-	few	13	TRBV2	TRBJ1-5	CASSFRADQPQHF	TGTGCCAGCAGTTTCAGAGCGGACCAGCCCCAGCATTTT
TRBD2	many	14	TRBV19	TRBJ2-2	CASKVAGNTGELFF	TGTGCCAGTAAGGTAGCGGGAAACACCGGGGAGCTGTTTTTT
-	-	17	TRBV7-2	TRBJ1-1	CASSLIWAGRLNTEAFF	TGTGCCAGCAGCTTGATTTGGGCCGGCAGACTGAACACTGAAGCTTTCTTT
-	few	13	TRBV29-1	TRBJ2-1	CSVKDSPDNEQFF	TGCAGCGTAAAGGACAGTCCGGACAATGAGCAGTTCTTC
-	-	14	TRBV7-2	TRBJ1-5	CASSSQGRDQPQHF	TGTGCCAGCAGCTCCCAGGGAAGGGATCAGCCCCAGCATTTT
-	-	13	TRBV20-1	TRBJ1-2	CSAIVGRAYGYTF	TGCAGTGCCATAGTAGGCAGGGCGTACGGCTACACCTTC
-	once	16	TRBV10-3	TRBJ1-1	CAIRNPGTPKNTEAFF	TGTGCCATCAGGAATCCCGGGACTCCCAAGAACACTGAAGCTTTCTTT
-	-	16	TRBV15	TRBJ1-4	CATSRDQSTTNEKLFF	TGTGCCACCAGCAGAGATCAGTCTACAACTAATGAAAAACTGTTTTTT
-	many	11	TRBV29-1	TRBJ2-7	CSASLGDEQYF	TGCAGCGCCTCCCTCGGGGACGAGCAGTACTTC
-	-	13	TRBV29-1	TRBJ1-4	CSVRGRFNEKLFF	TGCAGCGTTCGAGGCAGATTTAATGAAAAACTGTTTTTT
-	-	14	TRBV29-1	TRBJ1-1	CSVGRGPGNTEAFF	TGCAGCGTTGGGAGGGGTCCCGGGAACACTGAAGCTTTCTTT
TRBD1	-	14	TRBV2	TRBJ1-5	CASTLGQGSQPQHF	TGTGCCAGCACCCTTGGACAGGGGAGTCAGCCCCAACATTTT
-	-	11	TRBV20-1	TRBJ2-7	CSAQDGYEQYF	TGCAGTGCTCAGGACGGCTACGAGCAGTACTTC
TRBD1	few	14	TRBV14	TRBJ1-6	CASSRRDRNSPLHF	TGTGCCAGCAGCCGACGGGACAGGAATTCACCCCTCCACTTT
-	-	18	TRBV25-1	TRBJ2-7	CASPNMGRDPPRPYEQYF	TGTGCCAGCCCGAATATGGGCCGGGACCCCCCAAGACCCTACGAGCAGTACTTC
TRBD2	few	15	TRBV29-1	TRBJ2-2	CSVQASGRAYGELFF	TGCAGCGTTCAGGCCAGCGGGAGGGCCTATGGGGAGCTGTTTTTT